This entry describes one TCR beta chain. Its antigen is unidentified. Treatment noted: oral pan-JAK inhibitor, 5-10 mg twice daily. PBMCs were stained for CD3, CD4 and CD8, and CD4+ and CD8+ T cells were sorted. This sample is drawn from a study of CD8+ T cells in alopecia areata. Germline V gene sequence: CDR1 SGHTA, CDR2 FQGTGA. This CDR3 contains 12 residues. Trimming shortened V by 3 bases and J by 5 bases, and 6 bases separated the two germline ends. Reverse transcribed after extraction, RNA yielded cDNA as the sequencing template. The protocol was immunoSEQ multiplex PCR, while the TCRdb copy is restricted to in-frame clones and leaves out a portion. This sample has about 180,000 clones, with about 61% found just once. Study-level results: Sharing of TCR sequences between patients (possibly for HLA-related reasons) was less clear than in mice.

The chain uses TRBV7-3 and TRBJ2-3; unclear D gene. The source of this sequence is a human donor with alopecia areata. Material: CD4+ T cells sorted from blood, obtained between weeks 55 and 65, from a patient treated with tofacitinib. The CDR3 loop is CASSFPGDTQYF. As DNA, the CDR3 is TGTGCCAGCAGCTTTCCAGGAGATACGCAGTATTTT. The variable domain in full, with the rest retrieved from reference TRBV7-3 and TRBJ2-3, is GAGVSQTPSNKVTEKGKYVELRCDPISGHTALYWYRQSLGQGPEFLIYFQGTGAADDSGLPNDRFFAVRPEGSVSTLKIQRTERGDSAVYLCASSFPGDTQYFGPGTRLTVL.